This T cell receptor beta chain derives from a study of T cells in Graves' hyperthyroidism and ophthalmopathy. About the study: Peripheral blood was obtained at initial diagnosis, preceding any treatment. Overall study findings and caveats: In blood, most of the thyroid clonotypes expanded above 0.001 were also present. Before onset, by a median of around 6.4 months, the model predicted ophthalmopathy.

The CDR3 consists of 14 residues. Germline CDR1 reads SGHAT; CDR2 reads FQNNGV. The V end lost 2 bases, the J end lost 2 bases, and 9 bases lay between the germline ends. Thyroid ultrasound and orbital computed tomography, with clinical symptoms and serum thyroxine and TRAb, informed diagnoses. Details on this clonotype: Its antigen is as yet unknown. A much bigger clone sits one base away, suggesting this may be a read error.

TCR beta CDR3 region amplification was performed from RNA transcripts. Using the HTBI primer set, a first-round RT-PCR was run on the TCR CDR3. MiXCR was run by TCRdb on the multiplex PCR reads, yielding one entry per CDR3 protein. The repertoire has hundreds of thousands of distinct CDR3 sequences, 15% to 20% of them found once; the top ten carry approximately 50%. The TCR sequence derives from a man aged 35-49 years with Graves' ophthalmopathy. Material for sequencing was blood. The rearrangement links TRBV11-2 to TRBJ2-5, with D perhaps matching TRBD2 (6 bases). CDR3 in DNA: TGTGCCAGCAGCTTACAGCGGGCGCAAGAGACCCAGTACTTC. Its protein product is CASSLQRAQETQYF.